The 18 T cell receptor beta chains reported below all come from one sample, sequenced in a study of T cells in Graves' hyperthyroidism and ophthalmopathy. From RNA transcripts, TCR beta CDR3 regions were amplified. The HTBI primer set served for first-round RT-PCR of the TCR CDR3. Each CDR3 protein is one row after TCRdb ran MiXCR on the multiplex PCR reads. The table lists about 580,000 distinct CDR3 sequences, around 42% of them singletons. Sequencing used peripheral blood or thyroid tissue (not recorded which). These receptors originate from a woman between 18 and 30 years old with Graves' hyperthyroidism.

The rearrangement joins TRBV7-6 to TRBJ1-5, with TRBD1 as a possible D gene (6 bases). Germline CDR1 is SGHVS and CDR2 is FNYEAQ. The CDR3 contains 15 residues. The V and J ends lost 5 bases and 1 base respectively, with 12 bases between them. In nucleotides, the CDR3 is TGTGCCAGCAGCCTCGGGACAATGAGCAATCAGCCCCAGCATTTT. Residues: CASSLGTMSNQPQHF.

This clonotype has a handful of counts. V gene TRBV3-1 combines with J gene TRBJ2-7; D gene ambiguous. V lost 0 bases to trimming and J lost 2 bases, with 8 bases between them. The CDR3 spans 14 residues. Germline-derived CDR1 and CDR2 are LGHDT and YNNKEL (reference sequence). In DNA, the CDR3 is TGTGCCAGCAGCCAAGATCTTAGCACCTACGAGCAGTACTTC. Its translation: CASSQDLSTYEQYF.

In its sample, this clonotype was seen a few times. V is TRBV12-3 or TRBV12-4 and J is TRBJ1-2; 8 bases agree with TRBD1. V lost 6 bases, J lost 8 bases, and 11 bases stayed unmatched. The CDR3 runs 14 residues. The CDR3 here is CASSDRGQLAGYTF. The CDR3 DNA follows: TGTGCCAGCAGCGACAGGGGACAACTGGCAGGCTACACCTTC.

This clonotype came up many times. The chain links TRBV12-3 or TRBV12-4 to TRBJ1-1; D unclear. The CDR3 contains 12 residues. Trimming pared 3 bases from V and 4 bases from J, leaving 6 bases between. For the CDR3, the DNA is TGTGCCAGCAGTTTCTGGGGCACTGAAGCTTTCTTT. Amino acids: CASSFWGTEAFF.

The chain joins TRBV7-2 to TRBJ1-5; TRBD1 aligns across 8 bases. The CDR3 contains 15 residues. CDR1 is SGHTA and CDR2 is FQGNSA in the germline V gene. Losses at the gene ends were 5 bases for V and 4 bases for J; bases not matched to a gene: 7. The CDR3 sequence: CASSRTGRGNQPQHF. DNA of the CDR3: TGTGCCAGCAGCCGGACAGGGCGGGGGAATCAGCCCCAGCATTTT.

This clonotype occurred many times. This chain joins TRBV24-1 and TRBJ2-2, with TRBD2 matching 9 bases. Germline CDR1 is KGHDR and CDR2 is SFDVKD. J lost 0 bases, V lost 3 bases, and 4 bases had no gene match. The CDR3 is made up of 17 amino acids. CDR3 sequence: CATSDGGLAANTGELFF. The CDR3 region has the DNA TGTGCCACCAGTGATGGGGGACTAGCCGCGAACACCGGGGAGCTGTTTTTT.

Ten or more counts support this clonotype. An end of the junction does not agree with germline; a read error may underlie this. The rearrangement links TRBV7-6 to TRBJ1-3, with D unresolved. This CDR3 has 15 residues. Germline CDR1 reads SGHVS; CDR2 reads FNYEAQ. CDR3 in amino acids: CASSLDVDSGSTIYF. CDR3 coding DNA: TGTGCCAGCAGCTTGGACGTCGACTCTGGAAGCACCATATATTTT.

This clonotype was counted ten times or more. The rearrangement uses TRBV29-1 and TRBJ2-7; 7 bases line up with TRBD1. Trimming took 6 bases from V and 4 from J; bases not matched to a gene: 18. The germline gives CDR1 SQVTM, CDR2 ANQGSEA. CDR3 length: 16 amino acids. The CDR3 DNA reads as TGCAGCGTCTCTTATGGTACTGAGGGGGCCGCTTACGAGCAGTACTTC. It yields the protein CSVSYGTEGAAYEQYF.

In regard to this clonotype: The final CDR3 position lacks the conserved phenylalanine or tryptophan, pointing to a likely read error. The DNA is omitted, as the CDR3 cannot be located on it reliably, and the CDR3 follows TCRdb's listing. This rearrangement joins TRBV20-1 to TRBJ2-7; the table's D call of TRBD1 was not tested on the DNA. Germline V CDR1 and CDR2: DFQATT, SNEGSKA (reference sequence). The CDR3 spans 13 residues, counting both ends. CDR3 in amino acids: CSARSDSPFEQCL.

V is TRBV2 and J is TRBJ2-1, with 13 positions matching TRBD2. Looked up from germline, CDR1 is SNHLY and CDR2 is FYNNEI. The CDR3 consists of 16 residues. The ends lost 6 bases at V and 5 bases at J; junction bases unmatched: 7. The CDR3 reads CASSDGLAGENNEQFF. The CDR3 region has the DNA TGTGCCAGCAGCGATGGACTAGCGGGAGAGAACAATGAGCAGTTCTTC.

This chain links TRBV9 with TRBJ1-6, with a tentative D call TRBD1 (5 bases). This CDR3 comprises 17 residues. From germline, CDR1 is SGDLS and CDR2 YYNGEE. V gave up 4 bases and J gave up 4 bases, with 18 bases separating them. CDR3 nucleotide sequence: TGTGCCAGCAGCCCCCGGGGGGGAGACACATATAATTCACCCCTCCACTTT. Translating gives CASSPRGGDTYNSPLHF.

The chain employs TRBV12-3 or TRBV12-4 and TRBJ2-5; 7 positions match TRBD2. The J call may not be correct, given that the DNA end is closer to TRBJ2-1. The CDR3 is 13 residues long. CDR3 sequence (DNA): TGTGCCAGCTCGGAGCGGGAAACAAGTGAGCAGTTCTTC. It translates to CASSERETSEQFF.

The table lists this clonotype with many counts. In nucleotides, the CDR3 is TGTGCCAGCAGCCCCCGGGAGACCCAGTACTTC. Translation: CASSPRETQYF. J is TRBJ2-5 and V is TRBV11-2; D is unresolved. The germline V and J ends were trimmed by 5 bases and 5 bases, with 6 bases remaining between them. This CDR3 is built from 11 residues. Germline V lookup: CDR1 SGHAT, CDR2 FQNNGV.

The sample holds a few counts of this clonotype. V and J are TRBV30 and TRBJ1-5; a weak D match, TRBD1 (6 bases). The CDR3 runs to 12 residues. Germline CDR1 GTSNPN, CDR2 SVGIG (reference sequence). Trimming shortened V by 4 bases and J by 6 bases, and 10 bases separated the two germline ends. The CDR3 spells CAWKQGLQPQHF. Here the CDR3 DNA reads TGTGCCTGGAAGCAGGGGCTTCAGCCCCAGCATTTT.

The rearrangement uses TRBV10-2 and TRBJ2-5; 9 bases are shared with TRBD2. V lost 6 bases, J lost 3 bases, and 5 bases stayed unmatched. Germline assignment: CDR1 WSHSY and CDR2 SAAADI. This CDR3 spans 14 amino acids. The CDR3 bases are TGCGCCAGCAGAAGAGCGGGAGGCGAAGAGACCCAGTACTTC. This sequence encodes CASRRAGGEETQYF.

Details on this clonotype: One base away lies a much larger clone, so this may be a sequencing read error. This sequence joins TRBV5-1 and TRBJ1-4; tentatively, D is TRBD1 (5 bases). Per the germline V gene, CDR1 is SGHRS and CDR2 is YFSETQ. This CDR3 is 14 amino acids long. CDR3 amino acids: CTSSLSRVEEKLFF. For the CDR3, the DNA is TGCACCAGCAGCTTGAGCAGGGTAGAGGAAAAACTGTTTTTT. The full variable domain, completed using reference TRBV5-1 and TRBJ1-4, is KAGVTQTPRYLIKTRGQQVTLSCSPISGHRSVSWYQQTPGQGLQFLFEYFSETQRNKGNFPGRFSGRQFSNSRSEMNVSTLELGDSALYLCTSSLSRVEEKLFFGSGTQLSVL.

This clonotype has ten or more counts. The chain couples TRBV12-3 or TRBV12-4 to TRBJ1-1, with D uncertain. This CDR3 comprises 13 residues. The V end was cut by 3 bases, the J end by 4 bases, with 9 bases between. DNA of the CDR3: TGTGCCAGCAGTTTTTTAACGGGCACTGAAGCTTTCTTT. The encoded protein is CASSFLTGTEAFF.

The chain carries TRBV9 and TRBJ1-1; D is ambiguous. Germline V CDR1 and CDR2: SGDLS, YYNGEE. Trimming took off 0 bases at V and 8 bases at J, with 17 bases between the two ends. The CDR3 totals 15 residues. CDR3 nucleotides: TGTGCCAGCAGCGTAGAGGCGGGCCGAGGGTTCGAAGCTTTCTTT. Translated, it gives CASSVEAGRGFEAFF.